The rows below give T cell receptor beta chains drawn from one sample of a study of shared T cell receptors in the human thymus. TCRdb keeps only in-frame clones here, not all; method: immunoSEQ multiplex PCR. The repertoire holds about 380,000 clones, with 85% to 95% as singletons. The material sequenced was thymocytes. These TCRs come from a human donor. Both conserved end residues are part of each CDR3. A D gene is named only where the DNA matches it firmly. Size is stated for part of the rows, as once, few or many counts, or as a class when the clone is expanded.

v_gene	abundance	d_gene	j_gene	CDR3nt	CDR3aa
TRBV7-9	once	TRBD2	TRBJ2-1	TGTGCCAGCGGCCCTAGCGGGAGCGATGAGCAGTTCTTC	CASGPSGSDEQFF
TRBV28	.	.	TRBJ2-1	TGTGCCAGCCTACCACTGGGTAGCACGAATGAGCAGTTCTTC	CASLPLGSTNEQFF
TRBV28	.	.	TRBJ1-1	TGTGCCAGCATTTCTTGCCCCCACATGAACACTGAAGCTTTCTTT	CASISCPHMNTEAFF
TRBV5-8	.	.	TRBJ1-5	TGTGCCAGCAGCTTTAGGCGGAATCAGCCCCAGCATTTT	CASSFRRNQPQHF
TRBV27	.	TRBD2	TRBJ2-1	TGTGCCAGCAGTTACGGGGTCTCTTGCGGGAGGCGATACAATGAGCAGTTCTTC	CASSYGVSCGRRYNEQFF
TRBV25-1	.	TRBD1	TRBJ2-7	TGTGCCAGCAGTGAGGGACAGGGAGAAGACGAGCAGTACTTC	CASSEGQGEDEQYF
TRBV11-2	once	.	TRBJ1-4	TGTGCCAGCAGCTTAGAGTGGTCACAGGGTGGGGGGGAAAAACTGTTTTTT	CASSLEWSQGGGEKLFF
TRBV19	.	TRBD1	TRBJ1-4	TGTGCCAGTAAGGAACAGGGGTATAAGTATGAAAAACTGTTTTTT	CASKEQGYKYEKLFF
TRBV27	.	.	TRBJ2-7	TGTGCCAGCAGTTCGCGACAGGAGCAGTCCTACGAGCAGTACTTC	CASSSRQEQSYEQYF
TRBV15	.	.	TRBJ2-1	TGTGCCACCAGCAGAGCCACAGGGCACCCCTACTACAATGAGCAGTTCTTC	CATSRATGHPYYNEQFF
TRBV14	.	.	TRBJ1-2	TGTGCCAGCAGCCAAGTCCCGAATGGCTACACCTTC	CASSQVPNGYTF
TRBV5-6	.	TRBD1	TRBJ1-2	TGTGCCAGCAGCGTGTCTCGGTCCAGGGGGCAATATGGCTACACCTTC	CASSVSRSRGQYGYTF
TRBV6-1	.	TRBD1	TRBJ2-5	TGTGCCAGCAGTGTGCTACGGGTACTAGGAGTTGGGACAGGGGACTTC	CASSVLRVLGVGTGDF
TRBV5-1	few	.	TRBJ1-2	TGCGCCAGCAGCAAGGACACTACTAACTATGGCTACACCTTC	CASSKDTTNYGYTF
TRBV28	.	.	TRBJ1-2	TGTGCCAGCAGTTTCATTGTCACTCAGGTAGCTAACTATGGCTACACCTTC	CASSFIVTQVANYGYTF
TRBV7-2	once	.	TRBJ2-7	TGTGCCAGCAGCTTGGGTAGACGAGGTGTGAGCAGGGTAGAGGAGCAGTACTTC	CASSLGRRGVSRVEEQYF
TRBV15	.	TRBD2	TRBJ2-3	TGTGCCACCAGCAGAGGGGTGTTTACTAGCGGGGACACAGATACGCAGTATTTT	CATSRGVFTSGDTDTQYF
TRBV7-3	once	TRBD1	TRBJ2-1	TGTGCCAGCAGCTCGACAGGGCCAAAGTTCAATGAGCAGTTCTTC	CASSSTGPKFNEQFF
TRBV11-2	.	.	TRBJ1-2	TGTGCCAGCAGCTCGGACAGCCAAGTGGGCTACACCTTC	CASSSDSQVGYTF
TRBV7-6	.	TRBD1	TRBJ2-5	TGTGCCAGCAGCTTAGGGGGGTGGACAGGGGAAGAGACCCAGTACTTC	CASSLGGWTGEETQYF
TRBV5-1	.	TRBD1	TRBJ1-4	TGCGCCAGCAGCTTGGGACAGGGGTTTGAAAAACTGTTTTTT	CASSLGQGFEKLFF
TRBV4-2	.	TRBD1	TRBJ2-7	TGTGCCAGCAGCCAAGAAAAAGTACCAACCCGGGACAGGGGCTACGAGCAGTACTTC	CASSQEKVPTRDRGYEQYF
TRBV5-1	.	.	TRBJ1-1	TGCGCCAGCAGCACCCCGTCCATTACACAGAACACTGAAGCTTTCTTT	CASSTPSITQNTEAFF
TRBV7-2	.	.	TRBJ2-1	TGTGCCAGCAGCTCACAAAGGTCCCCCGAGCAGTTCTTC	CASSSQRSPEQFF
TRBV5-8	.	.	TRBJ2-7	TGTGCCAGCAGCTGCGGGGCAGACAGGGTCTACGAGCAGTACTTC	CASSCGADRVYEQYF
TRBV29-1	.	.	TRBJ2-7	TGCAGCGTTGTAGAGATCGGCGAGCAGTACTTC	CSVVEIGEQYF
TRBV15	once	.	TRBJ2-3	TGTGCCACCAGCAGAGTTGGGAGCACAGATACGCAGTATTTT	CATSRVGSTDTQYF
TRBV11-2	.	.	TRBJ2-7	TGTGCCAGCAGCCATAGGTACGAGCAGTACTTC	CASSHRYEQYF
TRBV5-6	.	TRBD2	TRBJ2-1	TGTGCCAGCAGCAGGGGACTAGCGGGAGGGGGAGCGTTCTTC	CASSRGLAGGGAFF
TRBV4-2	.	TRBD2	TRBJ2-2	TGTGCCAGCAGCCTTAGCGGGACTGCGAACACCGGGGAGCTGTTTTTT	CASSLSGTANTGELFF
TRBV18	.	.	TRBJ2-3	TGTGCCAGCTCACCCTCTAGCACAGATACGCAGTATTTT	CASSPSSTDTQYF
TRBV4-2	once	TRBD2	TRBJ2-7	TGTGCCAGCAGCCAAGGTGGCCCTAGCGGGAGGCCTGGGGAGCAGTACTTC	CASSQGGPSGRPGEQYF
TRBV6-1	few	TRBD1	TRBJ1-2	TGTGCCAGCAGAACTACAGGGGATGGCTACACCTTC	CASRTTGDGYTF
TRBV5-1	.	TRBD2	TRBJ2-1	TGCGCCAGCAGCTTGGCTAGCGGGAGCCCCTACAATGAGCAGTTCTTC	CASSLASGSPYNEQFF
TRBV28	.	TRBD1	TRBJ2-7	TGTGCCAGCAGGCTACAGGGGGTAAGATCCTACGAGCAGTACTTC	CASRLQGVRSYEQYF
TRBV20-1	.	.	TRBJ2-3	TGCAGTGACAGACCAGCGCAGTATTTT	CSDRPAQYF
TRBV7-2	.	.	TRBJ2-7	TGTGCCAGCAGTTCCCGGGACTCGGGCGAGCAGTACTTC	CASSSRDSGEQYF
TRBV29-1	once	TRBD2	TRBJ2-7	TGCAGCGTTGTACGTGCGCCGGGACTAGCGGGAGGGCCTGGGTACGAGCAGTACTTC	CSVVRAPGLAGGPGYEQYF
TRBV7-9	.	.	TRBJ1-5	TGTGCCAGCAGCCTCGGGGGTTCCCAGCCCCAGCATTTT	CASSLGGSQPQHF
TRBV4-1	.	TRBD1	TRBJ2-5	TGCGCCAGCAGCCAAGACGGGACAGGGAAGGAGACCCAGTACTTC	CASSQDGTGKETQYF
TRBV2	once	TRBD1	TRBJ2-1	TGTGCCAGCAGCCCCGACAGGGGGAGACTCAATGAGCAGTTCTTC	CASSPDRGRLNEQFF
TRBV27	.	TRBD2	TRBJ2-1	TGTGCCAGCAGCGCCAACAGGAGGCTAGCGGGAGTTAGTGAGCAGTTCTTC	CASSANRRLAGVSEQFF
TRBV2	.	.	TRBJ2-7	TGTGCCAGCAGTGACAAAGCGGGACAGGAAGCCTACGAGCAGTACTTC	CASSDKAGQEAYEQYF
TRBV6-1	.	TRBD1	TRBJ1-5	TGTGCCAGCAGTGAATCGGGGGAAACAGGGGGCGCTTGCAATCAGCCCCAGCATTTT	CASSESGETGGACNQPQHF
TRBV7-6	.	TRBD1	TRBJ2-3	TGTGCCAGCAGCTTTAATCTCTCGACAGGGGTACTTAGCACAGATACGCAGTATTTT	CASSFNLSTGVLSTDTQYF
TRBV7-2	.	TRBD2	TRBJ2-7	TGTGCCAGCAGCTTAGGGACTAGCGGGAGTGGTTGCGAGCAGTACTTC	CASSLGTSGSGCEQYF
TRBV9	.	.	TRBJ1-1	TGTGCCAGCAGCGTAGGGTGTCCGGGACCCCAGGGCACTGAAGCTTTCTTT	CASSVGCPGPQGTEAFF
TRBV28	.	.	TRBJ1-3	TGTGCCAGCAGTTTAGATCTCCCCGGACATTGGGACTCTGGAAACACCATATATTTT	CASSLDLPGHWDSGNTIYF
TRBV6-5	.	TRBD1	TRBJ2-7	TGTGCCAGCAGTTACGGTTCTGGGACAGGGGCCTACGAGCAGTACTTC	CASSYGSGTGAYEQYF
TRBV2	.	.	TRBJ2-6	TGTGCCAGGGCCGCTTCTGGGGCCAACGTCCTGACTTTC	CARAASGANVLTF
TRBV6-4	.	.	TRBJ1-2	TGTGCCAGCAGTGACTCGGACAGAGCACCTAATGGCTACACCTTC	CASSDSDRAPNGYTF